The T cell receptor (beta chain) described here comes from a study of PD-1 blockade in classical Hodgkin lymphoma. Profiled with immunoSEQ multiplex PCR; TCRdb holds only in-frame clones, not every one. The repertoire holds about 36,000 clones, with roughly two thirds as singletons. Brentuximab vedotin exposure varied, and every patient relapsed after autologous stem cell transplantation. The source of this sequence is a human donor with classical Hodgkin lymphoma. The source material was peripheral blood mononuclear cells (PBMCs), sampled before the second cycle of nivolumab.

DNA for the CDR3: TGTGCCACCAAGAGACAGGCAGTGAACACTGAAGCTTTCTTT. Protein: CATKRQAVNTEAFF. This chain connects TRBV2 to TRBJ1-1; a weak D match, TRBD1 (6 bases). This CDR3 comprises 14 residues. Germline V lookup: CDR1 SNHLY, CDR2 FYNNEI. V lost 10 bases to trimming and J lost 0 bases, with 15 bases between them.